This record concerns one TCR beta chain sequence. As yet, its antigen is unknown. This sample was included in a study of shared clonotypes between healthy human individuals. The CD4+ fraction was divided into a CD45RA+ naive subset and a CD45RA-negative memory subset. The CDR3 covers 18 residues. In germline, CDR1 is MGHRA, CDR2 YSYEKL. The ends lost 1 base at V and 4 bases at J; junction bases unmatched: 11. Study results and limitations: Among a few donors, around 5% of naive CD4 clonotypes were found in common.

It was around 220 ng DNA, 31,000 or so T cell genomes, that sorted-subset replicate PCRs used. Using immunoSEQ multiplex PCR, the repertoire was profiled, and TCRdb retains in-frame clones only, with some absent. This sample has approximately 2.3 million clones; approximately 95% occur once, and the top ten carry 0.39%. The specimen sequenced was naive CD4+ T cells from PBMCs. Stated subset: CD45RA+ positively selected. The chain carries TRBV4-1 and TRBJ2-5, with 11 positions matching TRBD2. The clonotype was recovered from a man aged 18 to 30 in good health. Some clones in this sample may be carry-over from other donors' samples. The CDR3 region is CASSQGLAGGPGRETQYF. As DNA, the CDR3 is TGCGCCAGCAGCCAAGGGCTAGCGGGAGGCCCCGGGAGAGAGACCCAGTACTTC.